These 17 T cell receptor beta chains came from one sample sequenced in a study of glioma-infiltrating T cells. TCR alpha and beta CDR3 regions were amplified from RNA using iRepertoire nested multiplex PCR. TCRdb processed the multiplex PCR reads anew with MiXCR; each CDR3 protein has one entry. Here the sample spans 110,000 or so distinct CDR3 sequences, 25% to 30% being singletons. Material for sequencing was glioma tissue, nonneoplastic brain tissue, or PBMCs (not recorded which). These receptor sequences come from a human donor with low-grade glioma or glioblastoma, undergoing nonglioma brain surgery, or in good health (not recorded which).

The sample holds many counts of this clonotype. The gene calls are TRBV6-1 and TRBJ1-2; the D is unclear. V was shortened by 6 bases and J by 6 bases, with 14 bases between the two germline ends. This CDR3 region has 13 residues. In germline, CDR1 is MNHNS, CDR2 SASEGT. The CDR3 protein is CASSNGYGDGYTF. The CDR3 DNA sequence: TGTGCCAGCAGCAATGGATATGGCGATGGCTACACCTTC.

The table lists this clonotype with many counts. A much larger clone lies a single base off, so this may be a read error. V and J are TRBV20-1 and TRBJ2-3, with D tentatively TRBD1 (5 bases). Germline-derived CDR1 and CDR2 are DFQATT and SNEGSKA (reference sequence). The CDR3 is made up of 14 amino acids. Trimming took 1 base from V and 1 from J, leaving 9 bases between them. CDR3 amino acids: CSARVPGCTDTQYF. CDR3 nucleotides: TGCAGTGCTAGAGTTCCAGGGTGCACAGATACGCAGTATTTT.

The V call is TRBV6-6, the J call TRBJ2-1, with TRBD2 as a possible D gene (5 bases). Trimming shortened V by 2 bases and J by 8 bases, and 13 bases separated the two germline ends. The CDR3 totals 14 residues. In germline, CDR1 is MNHNY, CDR2 SVGAGI (reference sequence). The DNA for the CDR3 is TGTGCCAGCAGTTACAAAGGCGGAGCGGATGAGCAGTTCTTC. Translation: CASSYKGGADEQFF.

This clonotype was found many times. J is TRBJ2-4 and V is TRBV25-1; D is unclear. The CDR3 totals 15 residues. Germline CDR1 MGHDK, CDR2 SYGVNS. V was pared by 0 bases and J by 8 bases, with 14 bases between. CDR3 bases: TGTGCCAGCAGTGAATATACGGAACAAGAAGACATTCAGTACTTC. Amino acid sequence: CASSEYTEQEDIQYF.

This clonotype was detected ten times or more. A read error may produce the germline difference seen at one junction end. The chain combines TRBV4-1 with TRBJ2-7; no definite D call. Germline-derived CDR1 and CDR2 are MGHRA and YSYEKL. The CDR3 contains 12 residues. CDR3 sequence reads: CASSQDSVKLSF. The CDR3 nucleotides are TGCGCCAGCAGCCAAGATTCGGTCAAGCTTAGCTTC.

This clonotype was seen repeatedly, ten times or more. The chain is built from TRBV28 and TRBJ1-3; 7 bases line up with TRBD1. V trimming: 6 bases; J trimming: 0 bases; junction bases outside the gene matches: 8. The length of the CDR3 is 16 residues. Germline V lookup: CDR1 MDHEN, CDR2 SYDVKM. Here the CDR3 DNA reads TGTGCCAGCAGCACACCGGGGACAGCCTCTGGAAACACCATATATTTT. It encodes CASSTPGTASGNTIYF.

The sample holds many counts of this clonotype. The rearrangement links TRBV6-2 or TRBV6-3 to TRBJ2-1; 13 positions agree with TRBD2. Germline-derived CDR1 and CDR2 are MNHEY and SVGEGT. With 6 bases clipped from V and 7 bases from J, the junction kept 6 bases outside the gene matches. This CDR3 is 15 amino acids long. In DNA form, the CDR3 reads TGTGCCAGCAGCACCGGGACTAGCGGGACTAATGAGCAGTTCTTC. Translated: CASSTGTSGTNEQFF.

This clonotype was detected only a few times. The chain links TRBV29-1 to TRBJ1-1; weak D call: TRBD1 (6 bases). There are 16 residues in the CDR3. Germline lookup yields CDR1 SQVTM and CDR2 ANQGSEA. Between the trimmed V and J ends, which lost 2 bases and 0 bases, there was a span of 16 bases. This CDR3 is CSVEQGSPLMNTEAFF. CDR3 sequence (DNA): TGCAGCGTTGAACAGGGGTCCCCCCTTATGAACACTGAAGCTTTCTTT.

Note on this clonotype: Given a much more abundant clone one base away, this may be a read error. The V call is TRBV7-2, the J call TRBJ2-3; D is perhaps TRBD1 (5 bases). The CDR3 sequence is 14 residues long. CDR1 and CDR2 (germline): SGHTA, FQGNSA. V shed 6 bases and J shed 3 bases, with 13 bases lying between them. Here the CDR3 DNA reads TGTGCCAGCAGACGTCGACAGAGAACAGATACGCAGTATTTT. Residues: CASRRRQRTDTQYF.

This clonotype has a single count. Since a much larger clone is just one base distant, this may be a read error. This chain connects TRBV4-2 to TRBJ2-1; TRBD2 matches 9 bases. Germline CDR1 is LGHNA and CDR2 is YNFKEQ. This CDR3 spans 16 amino acids. CDR3 bases: TGTGCCAGCAGCCAAGATGGGACTAGCTCCTACAATGAGCAGCTCTTC. This sequence encodes CASSQDGTSSYNEQLF.

This clonotype has a count of ten or more. The chain links TRBV9 to TRBJ2-3; 10 nucleotides align to TRBD2. Germline V gene lookup returns CDR1 SGDLS and CDR2 YYNGEE. The CDR3 totals 16 residues. V lost 0 bases to trimming and J lost 7 bases; unmatched junction nucleotides: 8. CDR3 residues: CASSVEGLAVFNTQYF. The CDR3, as DNA: TGTGCCAGCAGCGTAGAAGGACTAGCGGTCTTCAATACGCAGTATTTT.

There are many counts of this clonotype. This sequence joins TRBV28 and TRBJ1-4; 8 positions agree with TRBD1. The CDR3 extends over 15 amino acids. The V segment lost 5 bases and the J segment 5 bases; nucleotides outside the gene matches: 7. Per germline, CDR1 MDHEN and CDR2 SYDVKM. The DNA of the CDR3 is TGTGCCAGCAGTCCCGGACAGGGAATGAATGAAAAACTGTTTTTT. It specifies CASSPGQGMNEKLFF.

This clonotype has a handful of counts. The chain combines TRBV2 with TRBJ2-2, with D maybe TRBD1 (6 bases). The germline V gene encodes CDR1 SNHLY and CDR2 FYNNEI. The CDR3 runs 15 residues. V gave up 8 bases and J gave up 9 bases, with 22 bases separating them. CDR3 nucleotide sequence: TGTGCCAGCGGAGTCAAGAGACAGGAGGACCGGGAGCTGTTTTTT. Protein product: CASGVKRQEDRELFF.

In this sample, this clonotype turned up many times. V is TRBV20-1 and J is TRBJ2-7; no definite D call. The CDR3 contains 12 residues. Deletions cut 4 bases from V and 5 bases from J, with 12 bases between. Per germline, CDR1 DFQATT and CDR2 SNEGSKA (reference sequence). CDR3 coding DNA: TGCAGTGCTACTGGGCCCGTTGACGAGCAGTACTTC. Translated: CSATGPVDEQYF.

This clonotype was seen ten or more times. The rearrangement uses TRBV6-6 and TRBJ2-1; 16 nucleotides line up with TRBD2. This CDR3 comprises 16 residues. Losses at the gene ends were 2 bases for V and 5 bases for J; bases not matched to a gene: 0. The germline CDR1 and CDR2 sequences are MNHNY and SVGAGI (reference sequence). CDR3 sequence (DNA): TGTGCCAGCAGTTACGGGACTAGCGGGAGGGACAATGAGCAGTTCTTC. Translating gives CASSYGTSGRDNEQFF.

This clonotype was observed many times. This chain joins TRBV11-1 and TRBJ2-3; D uncertain. CDR3 length: 17 residues. Trimming pared 4 bases from V and 2 bases from J, leaving 19 bases between. CDR1 and CDR2 (germline): SGHAT, FQDESV (reference sequence). The CDR3 is CASSSPFWGSDTDTQYF. CDR3 bases: TGTGCCAGCAGCTCACCTTTCTGGGGATCCGACACAGATACGCAGTATTTT.

This chain joins TRBV24-1 and TRBJ2-7, with D perhaps TRBD2 (6 bases). V was cut by 5 bases and J by 4 bases, with 17 bases left in between. CDR3 length: 15 residues. CDR1 and CDR2 (germline): KGHDR, SFDVKD. The CDR3, as DNA: TGTGCCACCAGTGCGGGAGCGAACCCCCCGTACGAGCAGTACTTC. Amino acids: CATSAGANPPYEQYF.